This entry is about one TCR beta chain. What this receptor recognizes is not known. The record has no base qualities; no much larger clone is one base away. These data originate in a study of PD-1 blockade in classical Hodgkin lymphoma (dated by TCRdb to between 2020 and 2021). For the study in its entirety: Nivolumab dosing was 3 mg/kg intravenously every 2 weeks, continuing until either disease progression or unacceptable toxicity. To define a peripheral blood immune signature of response to PD-1 blockade in classical Hodgkin lymphoma, the study combined TCR beta sequencing with CyTOF. Overall study outcomes, separate from this receptor: The study was restricted to a single clinical trial cohort, and the causes of repertoire differences, possibly disease activity or prior therapy, were left undefined. Lower diversity was seen in patients whose nivolumab began less than 1 year after ASCT, and these patients were left out of later analyses so that immune reconstitution would not confound the results. Baseline diversity similar to that of newly diagnosed patients was observed in trial patients achieving complete response, whereas significantly lower diversity was observed in partial responders and progressors. Baseline TCR diversity was reported to be lower in newly diagnosed patients than in healthy donors and to be lower still in relapsed/refractory patients. A significant rise by C4D1 was seen in CD4+ but not CD8+ TCR diversity (p=0.0027 vs p=0.16), with the rise being most apparent in complete responders (p=0.02).

The Qiagen DNeasy kit was used to extract genomic DNA from unsorted PBMCs and from the negatively selected CD4+ and CD8+ fractions. TCR beta CDR3 regions were subjected to amplification by immunoSEQ multiplex PCR with primers that anneal to V and J segments. A synthetic immune receptor repertoire was used to minimize amplification bias, and any remaining bias was removed computationally after sequencing. Per the original workflow: Custom Python scripts were used to quantify repertoire diversity as the Shannon entropy index. Unsorted, CD4+ and CD8+ repertoires were analyzed separately, except in combined analyses where CD4+ and CD8+ sequences were merged in silico. A clone counted as expanded when the clone's frequency after treatment rose at least 2-fold relative to C1D1, and clones undetected at baseline were given a pseudocount of 0.5. Clones with 0 or 1 copy at C1D1 were classified as singleton clones, and clones with 2 or more copies were classified as non-singleton clones. By matching protein sequences in sorted samples from the same patient, clones expanded in unsorted samples were annotated as CD4+, CD8+ or unknown. Wilcoxon tests on paired samples were used to test changes in diversity from C1D1 to C4D1. The source is immuneACCESS, and TCRdb retained only in-frame sequences with V and J called. Part of the clones is not carried over; for the studies checked, unresolved V genes explain less than half of this, and the remainder is unexplained. V, J and clone size are those of that table, while D and trimming were read from the DNA. This sample is represented by 20,000 to 30,000 clones; 80% to 90% of them were singletons. 5% to 7.5% of the sample comes from the top ten.

The cysteine opens and the phenylalanine closes a CDR3 of 11 amino acids. Kept here is only the CDR3 DNA, which spans 33 bases and is read in frame from base 1. The germline V gene (reference sequence) sets CDR1 to DFQATT and CDR2 to SNEGSKA. Cut back by 1 base and 7 bases, the V and J ends lie 4 bases apart. Interpreted using the paper, the time point label stands for: cycle 4 day 1 (C4D1), after around six weeks of nivolumab. Relapse after autologous stem cell transplantation had occurred in all trial patients, and cohorts A, B and C were distinguished by prior brentuximab vedotin exposure. The trial cohort comprised fewer than 65 patients with relapsed/refractory classical Hodgkin lymphoma whose best overall responses were complete response, partial response or progressive disease. Trial patients were treated with single-agent nivolumab in the multi-cohort phase II CheckMate 205 trial. Best overall response was determined by an independent review committee according to the 2007 International Working Group response criteria. Trial PBMCs were obtained immediately prior to nivolumab initiation (C1D1) and on therapy at cycle 2 day 1 and cycle 4 day 1. Peripheral blood was collected in 8 mL Vacutainer Cell Preparation Tubes, from which PBMCs were isolated by centrifugation and then cryopreserved.

The clonotype originates from a human donor with classical Hodgkin lymphoma. The material sequenced was peripheral blood mononuclear cells (PBMCs), taken before the fourth cycle of nivolumab. The sequence links TRBV20-1 to TRBJ2-2, with the D gene not clear enough to name. The DNA sequence is as follows: TGCAGTGCTAGAGTCCGCGGGGAGCTGTTTTTT. Its translation reads: CSARVRGELFF.